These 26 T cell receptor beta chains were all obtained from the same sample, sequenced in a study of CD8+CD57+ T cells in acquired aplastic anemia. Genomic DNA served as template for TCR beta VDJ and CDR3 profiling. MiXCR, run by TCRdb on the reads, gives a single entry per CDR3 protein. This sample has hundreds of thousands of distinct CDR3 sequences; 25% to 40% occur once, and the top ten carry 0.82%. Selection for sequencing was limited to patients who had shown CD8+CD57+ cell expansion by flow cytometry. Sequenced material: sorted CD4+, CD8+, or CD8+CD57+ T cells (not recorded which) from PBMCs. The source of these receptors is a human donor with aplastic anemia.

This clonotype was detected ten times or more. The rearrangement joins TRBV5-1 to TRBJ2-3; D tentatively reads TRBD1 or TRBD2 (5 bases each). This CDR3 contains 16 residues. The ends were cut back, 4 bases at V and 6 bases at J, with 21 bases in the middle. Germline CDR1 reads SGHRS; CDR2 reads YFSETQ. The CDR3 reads CASSRDGTVGTDTQYF. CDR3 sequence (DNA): TGCGCCAGCAGCCGGGACGGGACGGTGGGGACGGATACGCAGTATTTT.

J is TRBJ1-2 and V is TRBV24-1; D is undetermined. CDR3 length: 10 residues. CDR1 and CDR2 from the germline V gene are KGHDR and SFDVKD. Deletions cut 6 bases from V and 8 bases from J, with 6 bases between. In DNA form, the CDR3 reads TGTGCCACCAGTTGCCCAGGCTACACCTTC. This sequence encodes CATSCPGYTF.

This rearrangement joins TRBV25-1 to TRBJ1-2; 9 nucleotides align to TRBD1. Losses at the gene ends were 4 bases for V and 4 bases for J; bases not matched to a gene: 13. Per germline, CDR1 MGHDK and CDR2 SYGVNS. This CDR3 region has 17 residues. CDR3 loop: CASSARGQGASGYGYTF. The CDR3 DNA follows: TGTGCCAGCAGTGCTAGGGGACAGGGTGCGAGTGGCTATGGCTACACCTTC.

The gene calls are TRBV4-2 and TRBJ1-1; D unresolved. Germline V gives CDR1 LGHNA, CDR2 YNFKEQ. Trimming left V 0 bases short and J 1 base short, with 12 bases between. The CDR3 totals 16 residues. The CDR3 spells CASSQDHGGPNTEAFF. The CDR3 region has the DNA TGTGCCAGCAGCCAAGATCACGGCGGACCGAACACTGAAGCTTTCTTT.

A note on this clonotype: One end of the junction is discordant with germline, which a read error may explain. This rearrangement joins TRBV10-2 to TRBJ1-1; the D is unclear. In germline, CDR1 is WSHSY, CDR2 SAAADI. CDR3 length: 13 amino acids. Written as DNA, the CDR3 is TGTGCCAGCAGCCGAACCGAGGTCTCTGGAGCTTTCTTT. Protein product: CASSRTEVSGAFF.

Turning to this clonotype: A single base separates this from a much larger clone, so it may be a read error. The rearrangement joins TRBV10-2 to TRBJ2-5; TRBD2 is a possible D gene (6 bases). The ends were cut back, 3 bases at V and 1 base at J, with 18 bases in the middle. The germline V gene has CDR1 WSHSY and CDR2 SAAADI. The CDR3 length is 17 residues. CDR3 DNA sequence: TGCGCCAGCAGTGAAAAGTTGGTTAGCGGACCCCAAGAGACCCAGTACTTC. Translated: CASSEKLVSGPQETQYF.

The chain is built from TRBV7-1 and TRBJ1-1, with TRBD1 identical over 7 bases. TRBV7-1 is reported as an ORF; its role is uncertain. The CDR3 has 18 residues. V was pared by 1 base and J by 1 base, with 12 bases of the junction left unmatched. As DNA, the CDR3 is TGTGCCAGCAGCTCAGACAGGGGTAGTAGTACTTGGAACACTGAAGCTTTCTTT. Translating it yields CASSSDRGSSTWNTEAFF.

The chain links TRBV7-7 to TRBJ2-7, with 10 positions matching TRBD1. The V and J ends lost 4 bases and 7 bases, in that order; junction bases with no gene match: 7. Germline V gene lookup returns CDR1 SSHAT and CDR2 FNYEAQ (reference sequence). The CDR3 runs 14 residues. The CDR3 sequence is CASSSGTGEGEQYF. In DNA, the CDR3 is TGTGCCAGCAGCTCCGGGACAGGGGAAGGAGAGCAGTACTTC.

The CDR3 DNA sequence: TGTGCCAGCCAATTGGGCGGGACAGGGGCCTACGAGCAGTACTTC. This sequence encodes CASQLGGTGAYEQYF. The V and J genes are TRBV25-1 and TRBJ2-7; 10 bases match TRBD1. The CDR3 sequence is 15 residues long. Germline V gives CDR1 MGHDK, CDR2 SYGVNS. V was clipped by 8 bases and J by 2 bases; unmatched bases: 9.

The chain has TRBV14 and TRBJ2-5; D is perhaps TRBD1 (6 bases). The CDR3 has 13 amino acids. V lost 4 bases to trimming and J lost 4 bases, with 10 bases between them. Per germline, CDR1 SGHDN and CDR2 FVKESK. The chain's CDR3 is CASSPNRVETQYF. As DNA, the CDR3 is TGTGCCAGCAGCCCAAACAGGGTAGAGACCCAGTACTTC.

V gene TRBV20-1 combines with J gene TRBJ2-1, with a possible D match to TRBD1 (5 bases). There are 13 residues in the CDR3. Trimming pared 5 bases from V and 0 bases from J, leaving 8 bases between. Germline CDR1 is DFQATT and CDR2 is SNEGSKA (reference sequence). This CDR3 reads CSAGQSSYNEQFF. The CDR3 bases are TGCAGTGCTGGACAAAGCTCCTACAATGAGCAGTTCTTC.

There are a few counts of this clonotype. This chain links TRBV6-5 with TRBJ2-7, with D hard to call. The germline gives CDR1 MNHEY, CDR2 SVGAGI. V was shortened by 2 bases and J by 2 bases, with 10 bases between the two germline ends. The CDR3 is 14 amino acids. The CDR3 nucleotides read TGTGCCAGCAGTTACGACTCTAAGACCTACGAGCAGTACTTC. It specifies CASSYDSKTYEQYF.

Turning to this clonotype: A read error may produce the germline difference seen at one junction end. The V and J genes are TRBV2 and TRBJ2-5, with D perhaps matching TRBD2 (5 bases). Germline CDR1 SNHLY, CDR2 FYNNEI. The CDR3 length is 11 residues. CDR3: CASSTKHSVRF. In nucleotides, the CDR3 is TGTGCCAGCAGCACAAAACATAGCGTGAGGTTC. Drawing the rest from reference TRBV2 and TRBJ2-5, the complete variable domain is EPEVTQTPSHQVTQMGQEVILRCVPISNHLYFYWYRQILGQKVEFLVSFYNNEISEKSEIFDDQFSVERPDGSNFTLKIRSTKLEDSAMYFCASSTKHSVRFGPGTRLLVL.

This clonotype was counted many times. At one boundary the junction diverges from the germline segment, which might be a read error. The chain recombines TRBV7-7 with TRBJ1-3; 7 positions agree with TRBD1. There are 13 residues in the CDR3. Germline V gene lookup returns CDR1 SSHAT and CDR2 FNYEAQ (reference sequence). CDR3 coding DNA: TGTGCTAGCAGCAATTCACAGGGGAACACCATATATTTT. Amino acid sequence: CASSNSQGNTIYF. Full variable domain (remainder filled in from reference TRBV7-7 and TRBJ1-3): GAGVSQSPRYKVTKRGQDVTLRCDPISSHATLYWYQQALGQGPEFLTYFNYEAQPDKSGLPSDRFSAERPEGSISTLTIQRTEQRDSAMYRCASSNSQGNTIYFGEGSWLTVV.

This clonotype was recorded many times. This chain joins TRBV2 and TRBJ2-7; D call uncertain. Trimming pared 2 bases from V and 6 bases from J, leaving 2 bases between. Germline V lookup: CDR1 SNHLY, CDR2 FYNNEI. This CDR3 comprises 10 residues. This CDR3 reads CASSELEQYF. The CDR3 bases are TGTGCCAGCAGTGAACTCGAGCAGTACTTC. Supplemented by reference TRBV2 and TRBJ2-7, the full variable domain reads EPEVTQTPSHQVTQMGQEVILRCVPISNHLYFYWYRQILGQKVEFLVSFYNNEISEKSEIFDDQFSVERPDGSNFTLKIRSTKLEDSAMYFCASSELEQYFGPGTRLTVT.

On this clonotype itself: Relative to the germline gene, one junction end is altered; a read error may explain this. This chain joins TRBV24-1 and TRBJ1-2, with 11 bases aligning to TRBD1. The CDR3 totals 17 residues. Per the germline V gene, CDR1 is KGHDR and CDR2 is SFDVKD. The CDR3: CATSDRKRTGGGYGYTF. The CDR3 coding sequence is TGCGCCACCAGTGACCGGAAACGGACAGGGGGCGGTTATGGCTACACCTTC.

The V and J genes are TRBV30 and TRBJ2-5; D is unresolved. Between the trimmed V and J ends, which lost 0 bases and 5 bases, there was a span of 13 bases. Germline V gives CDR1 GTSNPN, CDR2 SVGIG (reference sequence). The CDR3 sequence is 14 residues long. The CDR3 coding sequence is TGTGCCTGGAGTGTATCGGATCCCTCGGAGACCCAGTACTTC. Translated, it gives CAWSVSDPSETQYF.

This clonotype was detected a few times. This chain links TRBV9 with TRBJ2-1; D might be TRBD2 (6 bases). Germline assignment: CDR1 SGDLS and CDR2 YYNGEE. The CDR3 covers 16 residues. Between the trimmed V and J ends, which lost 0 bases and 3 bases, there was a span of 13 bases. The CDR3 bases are TGTGCCAGCAGCGTAGCTCAAGCGGAGGGCTACAATGAGCAGTTCTTC. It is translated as CASSVAQAEGYNEQFF.

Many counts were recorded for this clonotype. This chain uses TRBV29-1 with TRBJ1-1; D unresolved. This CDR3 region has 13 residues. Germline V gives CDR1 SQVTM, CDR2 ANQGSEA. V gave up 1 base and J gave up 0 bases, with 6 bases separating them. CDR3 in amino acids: CSVEAQLNTEAFF. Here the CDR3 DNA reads TGCAGCGTTGAAGCACAACTGAACACTGAAGCTTTCTTT.

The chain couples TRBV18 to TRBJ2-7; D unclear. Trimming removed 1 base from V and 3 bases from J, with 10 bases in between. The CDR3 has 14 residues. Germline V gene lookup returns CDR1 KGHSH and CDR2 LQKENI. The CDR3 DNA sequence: TGTGCCAGCTCACCACGCGGACCCAACTACGAGCAGTACTTC. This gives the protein CASSPRGPNYEQYF.

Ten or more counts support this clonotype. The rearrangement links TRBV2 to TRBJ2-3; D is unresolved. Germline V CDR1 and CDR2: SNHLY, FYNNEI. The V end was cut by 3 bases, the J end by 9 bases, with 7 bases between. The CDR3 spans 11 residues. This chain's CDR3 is CASSDSETQYF. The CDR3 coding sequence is TGTGCCAGCAGTGACAGCGAAACGCAGTATTTT.

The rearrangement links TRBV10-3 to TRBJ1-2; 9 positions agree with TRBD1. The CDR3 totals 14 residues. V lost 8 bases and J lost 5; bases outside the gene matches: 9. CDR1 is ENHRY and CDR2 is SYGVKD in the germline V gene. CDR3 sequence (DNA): TGTGCCATCCGTCAATCAGGGACAGGGTATGGCTACACCTTC. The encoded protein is CAIRQSGTGYGYTF.

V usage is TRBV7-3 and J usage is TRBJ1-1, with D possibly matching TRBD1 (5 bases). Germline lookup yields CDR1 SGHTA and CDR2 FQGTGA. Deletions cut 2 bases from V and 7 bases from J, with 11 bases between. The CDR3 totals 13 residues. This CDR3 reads CASSLGTRNEAFF. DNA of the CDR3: TGTGCCAGCAGCTTAGGGACGAGGAATGAAGCTTTCTTT. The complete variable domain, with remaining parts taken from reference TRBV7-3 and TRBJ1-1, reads GAGVSQTPSNKVTEKGKYVELRCDPISGHTALYWYRQSLGQGPEFLIYFQGTGAADDSGLPNDRFFAVRPEGSVSTLKIQRTERGDSAVYLCASSLGTRNEAFFGQGTRLTVV.

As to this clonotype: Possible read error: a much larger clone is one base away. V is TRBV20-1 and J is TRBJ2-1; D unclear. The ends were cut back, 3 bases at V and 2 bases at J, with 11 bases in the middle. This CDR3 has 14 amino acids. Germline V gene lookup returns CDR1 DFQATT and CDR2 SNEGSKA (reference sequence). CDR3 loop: CSARWLSPYNEQFF. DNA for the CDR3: TGCAGTGCTAGGTGGCTTAGCCCCTACAATGAGCAGTTCTTC.

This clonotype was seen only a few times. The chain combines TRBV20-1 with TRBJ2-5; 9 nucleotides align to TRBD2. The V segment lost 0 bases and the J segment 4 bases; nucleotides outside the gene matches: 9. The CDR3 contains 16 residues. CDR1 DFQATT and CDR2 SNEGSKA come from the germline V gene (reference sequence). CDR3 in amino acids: CSARDTAGGPRETQYF. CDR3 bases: TGCAGTGCTAGAGACACAGCGGGGGGCCCGCGAGAGACCCAGTACTTC.

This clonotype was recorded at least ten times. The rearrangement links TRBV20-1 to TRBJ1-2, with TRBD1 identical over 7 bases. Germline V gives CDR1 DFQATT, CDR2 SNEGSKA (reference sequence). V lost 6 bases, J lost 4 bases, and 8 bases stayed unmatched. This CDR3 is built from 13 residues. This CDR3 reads CSAKDRAFYGYTF. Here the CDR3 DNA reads TGCAGTGCCAAAGACAGGGCTTTCTATGGCTACACCTTC.